This T cell receptor (beta chain) was observed in a study of blood T cell repertoires in COVID-19. On the study more broadly: The analysed material was cDNA or gDNA that came from T cells, B-cell-depleted T cells, or PBMCs.

Some clones are missing from TCRdb's copy, which holds only in-frame ones; the method was immunoSEQ multiplex PCR. The sample holds some 22,000 clones, around 86% seen once. Germline V lookup: CDR1 SGDLS, CDR2 YYNGEE. V gave up 4 bases and J gave up 7 bases; unmatched junction bases: 10. The CDR3 consists of 14 residues. This sequence originates from a woman of 80 years or more with acute or convalescent COVID-19. Sequencing input: peripheral blood. This chain joins TRBV9 and TRBJ2-7; 8 bases fit TRBD2. The CDR3 region is CASSTRLAPGEQYF. The DNA of the CDR3 is TGTGCCAGCAGCACCCGACTAGCGCCAGGGGAGCAGTACTTC.